The TCR beta chain described here comes from a study of identical twins. TCRdb fed the 5' RACE reads into MiXCR, producing one record per CDR3 protein. The sample contains about 690,000 distinct CDR3 sequences, 5.5% to 6.5% of which appear only once. Germline CDR1 MDHEN, CDR2 SYDVKM. Trimming took 6 bases from V and 6 from J; bases not matched to a gene: 11. CDR3 length equals 16 residues. The sample taken for sequencing was naive T cells sorted from blood. The V gene is TRBV28, the J gene TRBJ2-2; 9 bases are shared with TRBD2. This clonotype originated in a young man in good health. CDR3 protein: CASSRQPSGISGELFF. The CDR3 DNA reads as TGTGCCAGCAGCCGACAACCTAGCGGGATCTCCGGGGAGCTGTTTTTT.